The clone carrying this T cell receptor beta chain showed up just a few times. The antigen is undetermined. This entry comes from a study of T cell responses to AZD1222 COVID-19 vaccine. On the study more broadly: Second-dose groups at about 4 or about 12 weeks were pooled. The study, taken as a whole, reports: Sampled repertoires all dated from after the peak T cell response. Only 5 to 7 AZD1222 recipients tested seropositive at baseline. Unmutated regions of variants are reportedly targeted by nearly half of spike-specific TCRs.

Here immunoSEQ multiplex PCR was the method, and the copy in TCRdb shows in-frame clones only, minus some. The sample contains about 130,000 clones, about 93% of which appear only once. This clonotype was obtained from an adult in good health. The sequencing here drew on peripheral blood, taken on day 0 of AZD1222 vaccination.

CDR3 DNA sequence: TGTGCCAGAAGCTTGTTGACGCACGGGAGGGCCTCCCGGGATACGCAGTATTTT. Translated, it gives CARSLLTHGRASRDTQYF. The V and J genes are TRBV5-3 and TRBJ2-3, with TRBD2 matching over 8 bases. TRBV5-3 is labeled an ORF, and its function is uncertain. There are 18 residues in the CDR3. J lost 6 bases, V lost 1 base, and 16 bases had no gene match.